This T cell receptor (beta chain) was documented in a study of OX40 agonist ivuxolimab in advanced cancers. TCRdb keeps only in-frame clones here, not all; method: immunoSEQ multiplex PCR. The data show about 45,000 clones, roughly 88% seen once. Trimming left V 4 bases short and J 5 bases short, with 6 bases between. CDR1 and CDR2 (germline): SGHVS, FNYEAQ. This CDR3 region has 11 residues. This receptor was obtained from an adult with an advanced solid tumor such as melanoma, head and neck, liver or kidney cancer. The chain is built from TRBV7-6 and TRBJ2-7, with D possibly TRBD2 on 5 matching bases. The source material was CD4+ or CD8+ T cells sorted from blood, sampled in a trial of the OX40 agonist ivuxolimab. CDR3 coding DNA: TGTGCCAGCAGCTCGGGGAACGAGCAGTACTTC. It encodes CASSSGNEQYF.